This entry features one T cell receptor beta chain sequence. The data originate from a study of blood T cell repertoires in COVID-19. For the study at large: The United States, Italy and Spain supplied acute and convalescent COVID-19 samples. In each case, the material was cDNA or gDNA derived from T cells, B-cell-depleted T cells, or PBMCs.

Authors' methods: Reference gene primer amplification gave nucleated cell count estimates. Generated by immunoSEQ multiplex PCR, the TCRdb table keeps only in-frame clones and is missing some. V and J calls and clone size follow that table, whereas D and trimming were derived from the DNA. The sample includes about 100,000 clones, 85% of them seen just once. V shed 2 bases and J 3 bases; nucleotides not matched to a gene: 10. The CDR3 length is 16 residues. Germline CDR1 is SGHTS and CDR2 is YDEGEE. The chain recombines TRBV5-8 with TRBJ1-2, with 7 bases that match TRBD1. The origin of this receptor is a man over 45 with active or convalescent COVID-19. The sequenced material came from peripheral blood. This CDR3 reads CASSFPRQGTHYGYTF. The CDR3 DNA reads TGTGCCAGCAGCTTTCCCCGACAGGGAACTCACTATGGCTACACCTTC.